This is a list of T cell receptor beta chains from one sample in a study of CD8+ T cells in alopecia areata. Only in-frame clones appear in the TCRdb table, and some are missing; sequencing was by immunoSEQ multiplex PCR. The sample holds more than 90,000 clones, roughly 60% seen once. The specimen comprised CD8+ T cells sorted from blood, sampled between weeks 55 and 65, from a patient treated with tofacitinib. These receptors all stem from a human donor with alopecia areata. The CDR3 runs from the conserved cysteine through the conserved F or W. The order of the fields is D gene, CDR3 length, J gene, clone size, V gene, CDR3 protein, CDR3 DNA. A D gene is named only where the DNA matches it firmly. Size values are once, few and many counts, or a class for expanded clones, and some rows have none.

TRBD1	18	TRBJ2-2	once	TRBV27	CASSLSPRGQGNTGELFF	TGTGCCAGCAGTTTATCCCCCCGAGGACAGGGTAACACCGGGGAGCTGTTTTTT
-	13	TRBJ2-5	-	TRBV9	CASSLSAEETQYF	TGTGCCAGCAGCCTCTCAGCGGAAGAGACCCAGTACTTC
TRBD2	16	TRBJ2-1	once	TRBV14	CASSSSGAHSYNEQFF	TGTGCCAGCAGCAGTAGCGGGGCTCACTCCTACAATGAGCAGTTCTTC
-	19	TRBJ2-5	few	TRBV6-1	CASSEWRKSWRGFQETQYF	TGTGCCAGCAGTGAATGGCGAAAGTCGTGGAGGGGCTTCCAAGAGACCCAGTACTTC
-	15	TRBJ1-6	-	TRBV27	CASGRVMALESPLHF	TGTGCCAGCGGCCGGGTAATGGCTTTAGAATCACCCCTCCACTTT
-	10	TRBJ2-1	-	TRBV20-1	CSAHTHEQFF	TGCAGTGCTCACACGCATGAGCAGTTCTTC
-	12	TRBJ1-6	few	TRBV14	CASSLSGSPLHF	TGTGCCAGCAGCCTTTCGGGTTCACCCCTCCACTTT
TRBD1	19	TRBJ2-7	few	TRBV27	CASSPPPTTRTGRSYEQYF	TGTGCCAGCAGTCCCCCTCCGACGACACGGACAGGGCGCTCCTACGAGCAGTACTTC
TRBD1	14	TRBJ1-4	-	TRBV6-6	CASSTDRGREKLFF	TGTGCCAGCAGTACAGACAGGGGGCGTGAAAAACTGTTTTTT
TRBD1	14	TRBJ1-5	few	TRBV30	CAWSVGQGSQPQHF	TGTGCCTGGAGTGTAGGACAGGGGAGTCAGCCCCAGCATTTT
-	12	TRBJ1-4	-	TRBV5-6	CASSLGSRKLFF	TGTGCCAGCAGCTTGGGTAGCCGGAAACTGTTTTTT
-	14	TRBJ1-6	-	TRBV6-6	CASNPTGIRSPLHF	TGTGCCAGTAACCCAACAGGGATCAGGTCACCCCTCCACTTT
-	13	TRBJ1-2	-	TRBV30	CAWTEIMSYGYTF	TGTGCCTGGACTGAAATTATGTCTTATGGCTACACCTTC
-	13	TRBJ1-1	-	TRBV11-2	CASSPAGVTEAFF	TGTGCCAGCAGCCCCGCGGGAGTCACTGAAGCTTTCTTT
-	19	TRBJ2-1	once	TRBV7-9	CASSPRDLRPPGIYNEQFF	TGTGCCAGCAGCCCCCGGGACCTAAGACCCCCTGGGATCTACAATGAGCAGTTCTTC